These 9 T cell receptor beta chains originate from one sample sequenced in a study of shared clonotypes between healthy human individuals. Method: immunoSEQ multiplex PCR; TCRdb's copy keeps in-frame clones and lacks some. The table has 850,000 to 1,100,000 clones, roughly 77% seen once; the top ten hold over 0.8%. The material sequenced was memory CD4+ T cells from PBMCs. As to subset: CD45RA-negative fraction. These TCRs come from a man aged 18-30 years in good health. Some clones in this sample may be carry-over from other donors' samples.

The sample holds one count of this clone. CDR3 coding DNA: TGTGCCAGCCTCGACACGTACCAAGAGACCCAGTACTTC. Amino acids: CASLDTYQETQYF. This chain uses TRBV28 with TRBJ2-5; no firm D call. V was cut by 8 bases and J by 0 bases, with 10 bases left in between. This CDR3 has 13 residues. Germline assignment: CDR1 MDHEN and CDR2 SYDVKM.

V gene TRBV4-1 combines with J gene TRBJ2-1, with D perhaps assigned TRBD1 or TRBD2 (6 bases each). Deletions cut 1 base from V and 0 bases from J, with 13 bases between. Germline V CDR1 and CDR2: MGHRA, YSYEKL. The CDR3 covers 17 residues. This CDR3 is CASSQVGAGSSYNEQFF. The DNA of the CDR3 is TGCGCCAGCAGCCAAGTGGGGGCCGGGAGCTCCTACAATGAGCAGTTCTTC.

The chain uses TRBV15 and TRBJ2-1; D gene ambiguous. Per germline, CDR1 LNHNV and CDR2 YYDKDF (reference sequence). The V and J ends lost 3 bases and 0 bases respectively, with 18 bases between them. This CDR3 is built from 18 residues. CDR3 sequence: CATSSVLGFWSSYNEQFF. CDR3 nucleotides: TGTGCCACCAGCAGCGTCTTGGGGTTCTGGTCCTCCTACAATGAGCAGTTCTTC.

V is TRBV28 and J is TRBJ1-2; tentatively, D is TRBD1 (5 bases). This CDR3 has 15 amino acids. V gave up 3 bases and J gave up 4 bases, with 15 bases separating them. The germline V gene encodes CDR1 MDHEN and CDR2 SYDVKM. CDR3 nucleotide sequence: TGTGCCAGCAGTTTTCCGGGGACCGCCGGCTATGGCTACACCTTC. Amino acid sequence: CASSFPGTAGYGYTF.

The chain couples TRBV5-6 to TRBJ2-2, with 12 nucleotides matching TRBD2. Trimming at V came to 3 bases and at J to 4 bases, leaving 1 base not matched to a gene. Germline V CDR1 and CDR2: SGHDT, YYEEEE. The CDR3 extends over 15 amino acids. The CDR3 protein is CASSSGLAGTGELFF. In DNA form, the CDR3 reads TGTGCCAGCAGCTCGGGACTAGCGGGCACCGGGGAGCTGTTTTTT.

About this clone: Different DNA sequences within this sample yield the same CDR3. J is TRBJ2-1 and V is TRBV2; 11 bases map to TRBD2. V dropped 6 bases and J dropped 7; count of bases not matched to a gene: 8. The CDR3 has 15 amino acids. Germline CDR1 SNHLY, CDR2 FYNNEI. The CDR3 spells CASSLLAGVGNEQFF. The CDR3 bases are TGTGCCAGCAGCCTACTAGCGGGAGTTGGTAATGAGCAGTTCTTC.

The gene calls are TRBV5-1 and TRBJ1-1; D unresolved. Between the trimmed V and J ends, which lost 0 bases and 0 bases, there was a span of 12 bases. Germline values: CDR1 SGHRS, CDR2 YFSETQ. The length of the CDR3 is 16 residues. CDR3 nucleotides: TGCGCCAGCAGCTTGGAACTGGGTGCCTTGAACACTGAAGCTTTCTTT. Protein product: CASSLELGALNTEAFF. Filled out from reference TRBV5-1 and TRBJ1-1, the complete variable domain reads KAGVTQTPRYLIKTRGQQVTLSCSPISGHRSVSWYQQTPGQGLQFLFEYFSETQRNKGNFPGRFSGRQFSNSRSEMNVSTLELGDSALYLCASSLELGALNTEAFFGQGTRLTVV.

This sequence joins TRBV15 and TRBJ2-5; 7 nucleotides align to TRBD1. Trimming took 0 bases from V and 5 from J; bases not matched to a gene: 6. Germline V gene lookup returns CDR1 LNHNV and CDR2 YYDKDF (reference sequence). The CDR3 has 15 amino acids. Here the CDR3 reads CATSRDDREGETQYF. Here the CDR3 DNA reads TGTGCCACCAGCAGAGACGACAGGGAAGGCGAGACCCAGTACTTC. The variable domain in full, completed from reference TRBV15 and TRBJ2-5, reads DAMVIQNPRYQVTQFGKPVTLSCSQTLNHNVMYWYQQKSSQAPKLLFHYYDKDFNNEADTPDNFQSRRPNTSFCFLDIRSPGLGDTAMYLCATSRDDREGETQYFGPGTRLLVL.

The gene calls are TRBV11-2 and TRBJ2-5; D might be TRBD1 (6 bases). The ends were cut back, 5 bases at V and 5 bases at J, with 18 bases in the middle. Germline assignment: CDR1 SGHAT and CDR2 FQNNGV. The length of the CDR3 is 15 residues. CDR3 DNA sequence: TGTGCCAGCAGCCCCAGACAGGTTTCTTGGGAGACCCAGTACTTC. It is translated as CASSPRQVSWETQYF.